The 21 T cell receptor beta chains reported below all come from one sample, sequenced in a study of human thymus T cells. Profiling relied on immunoSEQ multiplex PCR, and the TCRdb table lists in-frame clones only, not all of them. This repertoire shows some 80,000 clones, 95% to 98% found once; its top ten account for 0.025% to 0.04%. The study used thymus tissue resected during corrective heart surgery. Sequences were obtained from thymus tissue. The receptors were sampled from a boy under two years old with a congenital heart defect but otherwise immunologically healthy.

This chain links TRBV25-1 with TRBJ1-1; tentative D call: TRBD1 (5 bases). This CDR3 has 16 residues. Trimming shortened V by 4 bases and J by 1 base, and 16 bases separated the two germline ends. Germline CDR1 reads MGHDK; CDR2 reads SYGVNS. CDR3: CASSVMSTGGNTEAFF. The CDR3 DNA follows: TGTGCCAGCAGTGTCATGTCTACGGGGGGGAACACTGAAGCTTTCTTT.

The chain carries TRBV27 and TRBJ2-4; 8 nucleotides align to TRBD1. CDR3 length: 16 amino acids. V lost 5 bases to trimming and J lost 0 bases; unmatched junction nucleotides: 6. Germline CDR1 MNHEY, CDR2 SMNVEV (reference sequence). The CDR3 DNA reads as TGTGCCAGCAGTCAAGGACAGGGACTAGCCAAAAACATTCAGTACTTC. Amino acids: CASSQGQGLAKNIQYF.

The genes are TRBV7-2 and TRBJ1-1, with TRBD1 matching over 11 bases. V shed 11 bases, J shed 4 bases, and the junction held 3 bases outside the gene matches. Germline lookup yields CDR1 SGHTA and CDR2 FQGNSA. The CDR3 has 12 residues. CDR3 in DNA: TGTGCCTCGGGGACAGGGGGCACTGAAGCTTTCTTT. It yields the protein CASGTGGTEAFF. The full variable domain, completed using reference TRBV7-2 and TRBJ1-1, is GAGVSQSPSNKVTEKGKDVELRCDPISGHTALYWYRQSLGQGLEFLIYFQGNSAPDKSGLPSDRFSAERTGGSVSTLTIQRTQQEDSAVYLCASGTGGTEAFFGQGTRLTVV.

The chain recombines TRBV2 with TRBJ2-1; D uncertain. The CDR3 has 14 amino acids. V lost 2 bases, J lost 9 bases, and 14 bases lay in between. Germline loops: CDR1 SNHLY, CDR2 FYNNEI. CDR3 protein: CASSERLWTSEQFF. CDR3 in DNA: TGTGCCAGCAGTGAAAGACTCTGGACGTCTGAGCAGTTCTTC.

This chain connects TRBV27 to TRBJ2-1; TRBD1 aligns across 9 bases. Germline trimming cut 6 bases from V and 5 bases from J; bases unmatched to any gene: 5. The CDR3 is 14 amino acids. Germline V gives CDR1 MNHEY, CDR2 SMNVEV (reference sequence). CDR3 loop: CASRGTGTNNEQFF. In DNA form, the CDR3 reads TGTGCCAGCAGGGGGACAGGGACCAACAATGAGCAGTTCTTC.

Worth noting for this clone: The limits of the CDR3 on the DNA are not certain, so only TCRdb's listed CDR3 is given. V gene TRBV11-3 combines with J gene TRBJ1-3. The CDR3 sequence runs 15 residues, both termini included. The V gene's germline CDR1 is SGHNT and CDR2 YENEEA. CDR3 protein: CASSFGPGSGNTIYF.

The chain links TRBV27 to TRBJ1-6; 9 nucleotides align to TRBD1. The V gene end was trimmed by 3 bases and the J gene end by 7 bases; junction bases not matched to a gene: 4. The CDR3 runs 15 residues. Looked up from germline, CDR1 is MNHEY and CDR2 is SMNVEV (reference sequence). Here the CDR3 DNA reads TGTGCCAGCAGTTTTGGACAGGGGAAAAATTCACCCCTCCACTTT. Translating it yields CASSFGQGKNSPLHF.

This chain links TRBV6-6 with TRBJ2-1, with no clear D. The CDR3 contains 14 residues. V was pared by 8 bases and J by 5 bases, with 16 bases between. The germline gives CDR1 MNHNY, CDR2 SVGAGI (reference sequence). The CDR3 DNA is TGTGCCAGCGAGAAGTCCCTGGTGGACAATGAGCAGTTCTTC. Protein sequence: CASEKSLVDNEQFF.

The rearrangement uses TRBV4-2 and TRBJ2-3; no definite D call. This CDR3 contains 13 residues. V was clipped by 4 bases and J by 2 bases, with 7 bases between them. Germline V gene sequence: CDR1 LGHNA, CDR2 YNFKEQ. CDR3 in amino acids: CASSPRDTDTQYF. The CDR3 DNA sequence: TGTGCCAGCAGCCCCAGAGACACAGATACGCAGTATTTT.

The V call is TRBV5-1, the J call TRBJ2-1, with 7 bases aligning to TRBD2. Germline trimming cut 4 bases from V and 2 bases from J; bases unmatched to any gene: 15. The CDR3 contains 18 residues. Looked up from germline, CDR1 is SGHRS and CDR2 is YFSETQ. CDR3 protein: CASSPTDGRERAYNEQFF. Here the CDR3 DNA reads TGCGCCAGCAGCCCTACCGATGGGCGGGAGCGGGCCTACAATGAGCAGTTCTTC.

This chain joins TRBV19 and TRBJ1-2; 12 positions agree with TRBD1. This CDR3 is built from 17 residues. V lost 8 bases to trimming and J lost 6 bases; unmatched junction nucleotides: 16. CDR1 and CDR2 from the germline V gene are LNHDA and SQIVND (reference sequence). Here the CDR3 DNA reads TGTGCCAGTCGGGGGGACAGGGGGCGTCAGGCGTCCAATGGCTACACCTTC. This gives the protein CASRGDRGRQASNGYTF.

This chain uses TRBV5-8 with TRBJ1-5, with 11 bases that match TRBD1. V trimming: 0 bases; J trimming: 5 bases; junction bases outside the gene matches: 1. CDR3 length equals 15 residues. Germline values: CDR1 SGHTS, CDR2 YDEGEE. CDR3 amino acids: CASSLGGQGDQPQHF. The CDR3, as DNA: TGTGCCAGCAGCTTGGGGGGACAGGGGGATCAGCCCCAGCATTTT.

The J gene is TRBJ1-2, the V gene TRBV6-5; a possible D gene is TRBD1 (5 bases). The germline V gene encodes CDR1 MNHEY and CDR2 SVGAGI. The CDR3 runs 13 residues. V lost 0 bases and J lost 4, with 6 bases in between. CDR3 in DNA: TGTGCCAGCAGTTACTCAAGGGGCTATGGCTACACCTTC. Its protein product is CASSYSRGYGYTF.

The genes are TRBV10-1 and TRBJ2-3, with 7 bases fitting TRBD2. J was trimmed by 0 bases and V by 0 bases; bases with no gene match: 3. There are 16 residues in the CDR3. CDR1 and CDR2 from the germline V gene are WNHNN and SYGVQD (reference sequence). The CDR3 bases are TGCGCCAGCAGTGAGTCGTCTAGCGGAAGCACAGATACGCAGTATTTT. Translated: CASSESSSGSTDTQYF.

This clone has just one count. The chain has TRBV18 and TRBJ1-5; D is undetermined. The ends were cut back, 3 bases at V and 0 bases at J, with 21 bases in the middle. CDR1 KGHSH and CDR2 LQKENI come from the germline V gene. The CDR3 consists of 19 residues. The CDR3 loop reads CASSPLASPGRYSNQPQHF. CDR3 DNA sequence: TGTGCCAGCTCACCCCTTGCCTCACCAGGCCGGTATAGCAATCAGCCCCAGCATTTT.

The genes are TRBV6-5 and TRBJ2-5; D is undetermined. CDR1 is MNHEY and CDR2 is SVGAGI in the germline V gene. The V and J ends lost 6 bases and 3 bases respectively, with 17 bases between them. CDR3 length: 15 amino acids. This CDR3 reads CASSPRRLGEETQYF. The CDR3 nucleotides read TGTGCCAGCAGCCCCCGGCGGCTCGGCGAAGAGACCCAGTACTTC.

This chain connects TRBV11-2 to TRBJ2-3; the D is unclear. Germline V CDR1 and CDR2: SGHAT, FQNNGV. Deletions cut 2 bases from V and 0 bases from J, with 9 bases between. The length of the CDR3 is 15 residues. CDR3 DNA: TGTGCCAGCAGCTTATCGCAGGCGAGCACAGATACGCAGTATTTT. It encodes CASSLSQASTDTQYF.

The chain links TRBV27 to TRBJ1-6; D remains ambiguous. The V end lost 5 bases, the J end lost 8 bases, and 13 bases lay between the germline ends. CDR1 is MNHEY and CDR2 is SMNVEV in the germline V gene (reference sequence). CDR3 size: 14 residues. CDR3 sequence reads: CASSSVVWDSPLHF. As DNA, the CDR3 is TGTGCCAGCAGTAGTGTAGTATGGGATTCACCCCTCCACTTT.

The J gene is TRBJ1-4, the V gene TRBV6-1, with D possibly matching TRBD1 (5 bases). The V and J ends lost 7 bases and 9 bases respectively, with 15 bases between them. There are 13 residues in the CDR3. CDR1 and CDR2 (germline): MNHNS, SASEGT. CDR3 loop: CASIVPGQKKLFF. CDR3 nucleotides: TGTGCCAGCATCGTTCCAGGGCAAAAAAAACTGTTTTTT.

This clone appeared a single time. The rearrangement uses TRBV5-6 and TRBJ1-4; D is unclear. Germline loops: CDR1 SGHDT, CDR2 YYEEEE. This CDR3 contains 15 residues. Trimming stripped 0 bases from V and 4 bases from J, with 10 bases between. CDR3 DNA: TGTGCCAGCAGCTTGGGGCAGGCTTTTAATGAAAAACTGTTTTTT. It encodes CASSLGQAFNEKLFF.

The gene calls are TRBV6-1 and TRBJ2-3; TRBD2 matches at 11 bases. V was pared by 0 bases and J by 5 bases, with 7 bases of the junction left unmatched. CDR1 MNHNS and CDR2 SASEGT come from the germline V gene. The CDR3 is made up of 17 amino acids. CDR3 nucleotide sequence: TGTGCCAGCAGTGAAGCGCCACTAGCGGGAGCCCTAGATACGCAGTATTTT. This encodes CASSEAPLAGALDTQYF.